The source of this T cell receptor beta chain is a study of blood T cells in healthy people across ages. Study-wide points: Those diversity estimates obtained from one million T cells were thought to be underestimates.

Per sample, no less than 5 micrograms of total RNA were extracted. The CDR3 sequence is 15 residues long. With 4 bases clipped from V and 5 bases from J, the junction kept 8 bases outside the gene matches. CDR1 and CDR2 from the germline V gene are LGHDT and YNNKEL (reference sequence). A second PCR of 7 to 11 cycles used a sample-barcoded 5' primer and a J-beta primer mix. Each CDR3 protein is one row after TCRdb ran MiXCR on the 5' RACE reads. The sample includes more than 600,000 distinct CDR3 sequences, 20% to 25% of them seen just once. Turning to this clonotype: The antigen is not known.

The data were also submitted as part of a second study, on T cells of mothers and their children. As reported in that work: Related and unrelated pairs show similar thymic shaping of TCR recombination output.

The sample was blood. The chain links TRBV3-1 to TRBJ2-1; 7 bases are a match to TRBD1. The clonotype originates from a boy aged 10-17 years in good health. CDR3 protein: CASSPDPGQHNEQFF. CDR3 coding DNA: TGTGCCAGCAGCCCAGACCCGGGACAGCACAATGAGCAGTTCTTC.